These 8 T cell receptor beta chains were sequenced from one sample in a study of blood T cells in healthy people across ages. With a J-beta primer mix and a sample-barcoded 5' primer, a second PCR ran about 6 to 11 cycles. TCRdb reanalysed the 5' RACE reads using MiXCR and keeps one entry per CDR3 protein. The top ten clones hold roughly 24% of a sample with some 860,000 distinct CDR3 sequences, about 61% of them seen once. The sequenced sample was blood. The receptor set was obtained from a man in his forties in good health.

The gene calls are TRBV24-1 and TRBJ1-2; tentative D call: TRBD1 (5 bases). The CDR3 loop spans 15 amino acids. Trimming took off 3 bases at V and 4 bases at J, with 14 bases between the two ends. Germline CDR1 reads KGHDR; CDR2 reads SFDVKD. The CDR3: CATSDRAGGAYGYTF. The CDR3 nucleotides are TGTGCCACCAGTGATCGCGCAGGAGGGGCCTATGGCTACACCTTC.

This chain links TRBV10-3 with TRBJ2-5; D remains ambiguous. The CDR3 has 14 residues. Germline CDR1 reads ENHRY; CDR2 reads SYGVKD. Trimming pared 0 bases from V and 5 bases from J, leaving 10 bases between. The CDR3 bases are TGTGCCATCAGTGAGTCGACCCAGATGGAGACCCAGTACTTC. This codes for CAISESTQMETQYF.

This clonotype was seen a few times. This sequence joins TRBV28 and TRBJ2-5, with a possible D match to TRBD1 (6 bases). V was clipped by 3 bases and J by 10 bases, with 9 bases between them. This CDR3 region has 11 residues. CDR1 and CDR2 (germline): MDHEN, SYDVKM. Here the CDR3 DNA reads TGTGCCAGCAGTTTCAGAGGGGGCCAGTACTTC. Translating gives CASSFRGGQYF.

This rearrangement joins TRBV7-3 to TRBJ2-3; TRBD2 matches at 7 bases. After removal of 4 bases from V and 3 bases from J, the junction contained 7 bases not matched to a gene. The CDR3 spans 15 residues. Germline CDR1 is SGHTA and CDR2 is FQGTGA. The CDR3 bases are TGTGCCAGCAGCTCCATTAGCGGGCGAACAGATACGCAGTATTTT. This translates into CASSSISGRTDTQYF.

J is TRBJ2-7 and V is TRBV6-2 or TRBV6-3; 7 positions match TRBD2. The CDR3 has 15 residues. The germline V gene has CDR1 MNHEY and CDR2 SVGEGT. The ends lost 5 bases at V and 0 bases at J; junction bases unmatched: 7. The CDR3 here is CASSRPRGTSYEQYF. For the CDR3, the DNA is TGTGCCAGCAGTCGGCCGCGGGGGACCTCCTACGAGCAGTACTTC.

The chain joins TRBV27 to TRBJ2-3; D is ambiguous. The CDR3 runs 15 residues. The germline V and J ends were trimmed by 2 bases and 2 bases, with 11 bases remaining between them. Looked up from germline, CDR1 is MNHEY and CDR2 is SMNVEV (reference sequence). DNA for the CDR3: TGTGCCAGCAGTTTAAGTGGCCCCCCCACAGATACGCAGTATTTT. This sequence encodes CASSLSGPPTDTQYF.

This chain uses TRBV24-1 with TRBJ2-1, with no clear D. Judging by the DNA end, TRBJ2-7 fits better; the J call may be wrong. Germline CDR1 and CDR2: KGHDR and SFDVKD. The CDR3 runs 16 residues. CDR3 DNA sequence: TGTGCCACCAGTGACACTACAGAAAGCTCCTACAATGAGCAGTACTTC. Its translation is CATSDTTESSYNEQYF.

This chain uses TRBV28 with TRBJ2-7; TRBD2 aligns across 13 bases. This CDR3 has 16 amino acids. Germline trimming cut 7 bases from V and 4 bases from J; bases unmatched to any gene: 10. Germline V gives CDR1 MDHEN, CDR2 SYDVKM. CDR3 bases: TGTGCCAGCACCCCGAGGGGGACTAGCGGGATTTACGAGCAGTACTTC. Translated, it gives CASTPRGTSGIYEQYF. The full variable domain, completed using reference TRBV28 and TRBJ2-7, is DVKVTQSSRYLVKRTGEKVFLECVQDMDHENMFWYRQDPGLGLRLIYFSYDVKMKEKGDIPEGYSVSREKKERFSLILESASTNQTSMYLCASTPRGTSGIYEQYFGPGTRLTVT.